A selection of T cell receptor beta chains follows, all from one sample in a study of identical twins. TCRdb re-called the 5' RACE reads with MiXCR, one entry per CDR3 protein. Of some 600,000 distinct CDR3 sequences listed, around 7.4% are singletons. These sequences were also reported in another study, on yellow fever vaccine responses in identical twins.

Material for sequencing was PBMCs. The receptors stem from a young woman in good health. The CDR3 runs from the conserved cysteine through the conserved F or W. The order of the fields is J gene, D gene, V gene, clone size, CDR3 DNA, CDR3 protein. The D gene is left open where the match is weak. Clone size is shown for a subset of rows, as once, few, many or a class of expanded clone.

TRBJ2-5,NA,TRBV28,NA,TGTGCCAGCACCGTGAATCAAGAGACCCAGTACTTC,CASTVNQETQYF
TRBJ2-3,NA,TRBV29-1,many,TGCAGCACTCAGGGGGCTAGCGGGAAATCGTTGGATACGCAGTATTTT,CSTQGASGKSLDTQYF
TRBJ2-1,NA,TRBV11-1,few,TGTGCCAGCAGCGTAGGACTATCCTCCTACAATGAGCAGTTCTTC,CASSVGLSSYNEQFF
TRBJ2-2,TRBD2,TRBV5-6,NA,TGTGCCAGCAGCTTCTGGGTAGCGGGGTCCGGGGAGCTGTTTTTT,CASSFWVAGSGELFF
TRBJ2-7,TRBD2,TRBV12-3/TRBV12-4,many,TGTGCCAGCAGTGTATCCGGGACTAGCGGTTACGAGCAGTACTTC,CASSVSGTSGYEQYF
TRBJ2-2,NA,TRBV27,NA,TGTGCCAGCAGTTTACTGGCGGGGCAGCCCACCGGGGAGCTGTTTTTT,CASSLLAGQPTGELFF
TRBJ1-2,NA,TRBV11-2,NA,TGTGCCAGCAGCTTCGTCGAGGCCTATGGCTACACCTTC,CASSFVEAYGYTF
TRBJ1-1,NA,TRBV7-3,many,TGTGCCAGCAGCCCATTACAGGGCACTGAAGCTTTCTTT,CASSPLQGTEAFF
TRBJ1-4,NA,TRBV12-3/TRBV12-4,NA,TGTGCCAGCAGTGCCCGGGGGGGGGAAAAACTGTTTTTT,CASSARGGEKLFF
TRBJ2-7,TRBD2,TRBV29-1,NA,TGCAGCGTGTGTACCCTAGCGGGAGGGCCCAGAAACGAGCAGTACTTC,CSVCTLAGGPRNEQYF
TRBJ1-5,NA,TRBV9,few,TGTGCCAGCAGCGCCTTCACAGGCGACAATCAGCCCCAGCATTTT,CASSAFTGDNQPQHF
TRBJ2-7,TRBD1,TRBV2,NA,TGTGCCGGCTCCGGGACAGCCAGGAACGAGCAGTACTTC,CAGSGTARNEQYF
TRBJ2-3,NA,TRBV28,many,TGTGCCAGCACCCGAGGTGGTTCTACTCCTCGTGGATTT,CASTRGGSTPRGF
TRBJ2-3,TRBD2,TRBV20-1,few,TGCAGTGCCAAGACGGCTAGCGGGAGGGGATCAGATACGCAGTATTTT,CSAKTASGRGSDTQYF
TRBJ2-1,NA,TRBV11-2,few,TGTGCCAGCAGCTCAAAAGGGGGGGGGACAAGGACGGACAATGAGCAGTTCTTC,CASSSKGGGTRTDNEQFF
TRBJ1-5,NA,TRBV4-1,many,TGCGCCAGCAGCTTAGGACACAATCAGCCCCAGCATTTT,CASSLGHNQPQHF
TRBJ1-5,NA,TRBV27,NA,TGTGCCAGCAGTCCCCCTGGTCGGAGGCCCCAGCATTTT,CASSPPGRRPQHF
TRBJ2-1,NA,TRBV4-2,NA,TGTGCCAGCAGCCACGAGGAAGTGGGCAATGAGCAGTTCTTC,CASSHEEVGNEQFF
TRBJ2-7,TRBD1,TRBV5-1,NA,TGCGCCAGCAGCTTCGACAGGGGAGGCTCCTACGAGCAGTACTTC,CASSFDRGGSYEQYF
TRBJ1-1,TRBD1,TRBV10-2,few,TGCGCCAGCAGAAGGGACAGGGCTGGCACTGAAGCTTTCTTT,CASRRDRAGTEAFF
TRBJ1-4,NA,TRBV5-1,many,TGCGCCAGCAGCCCTGGGGGGGCGGAAGAAAAACTGTTTTTT,CASSPGGAEEKLFF
TRBJ1-6,NA,TRBV6-2/TRBV6-3,NA,TGTGCCAGCAGTATCTATAATTCACCCCTCCACTTT,CASSIYNSPLHF
TRBJ2-5,NA,TRBV5-5,NA,TGTGCCAGCAGCTTGGCTGCCCAAGAGACCCAGTACTTC,CASSLAAQETQYF
TRBJ2-1,NA,TRBV12-5,once,TGTGCTAGTGGTTTCGGGCAGTTCTTC,CASGFGQFF